This T cell receptor beta chain was sequenced for a study of shared clonotypes between healthy human individuals. The study, taken as a whole, reports: Some clonotypes were shared by all four sorted-subset donors, while others were not shared. The non-shared ones had lower generation probabilities than the shared ones. Researchers sampled blood only, noting tissue repertoires likely differ.

The donor cohort consisted entirely of Caucasian adults residing in Nashville, Tennessee. Germline values: CDR1 SGHRS, CDR2 YFSETQ. The CDR3 sequence is 13 residues long. Trimming stripped 1 base from V and 7 bases from J, with 11 bases between. This table comes from immunoSEQ multiplex PCR, and its TCRdb copy is limited to in-frame clones, with some not included. This sample has some 1.4 million clones; roughly 96% occur once, and the top ten carry about 1%. For this clone: Its antigen is unidentified.

Material for sequencing was naive CD4+ T cells sorted from blood. Specified subset: CD45RA+ positively selected. This sequence joins TRBV5-1 and TRBJ1-2; D is perhaps TRBD1 (5 bases). The clonotype originates from a man between 25 and 39 years old in good health. CDR3 protein: CASSLSFGAGYTF. The DNA for the CDR3 is TGCGCCAGCAGCTTGAGCTTCGGGGCTGGCTACACCTTC.